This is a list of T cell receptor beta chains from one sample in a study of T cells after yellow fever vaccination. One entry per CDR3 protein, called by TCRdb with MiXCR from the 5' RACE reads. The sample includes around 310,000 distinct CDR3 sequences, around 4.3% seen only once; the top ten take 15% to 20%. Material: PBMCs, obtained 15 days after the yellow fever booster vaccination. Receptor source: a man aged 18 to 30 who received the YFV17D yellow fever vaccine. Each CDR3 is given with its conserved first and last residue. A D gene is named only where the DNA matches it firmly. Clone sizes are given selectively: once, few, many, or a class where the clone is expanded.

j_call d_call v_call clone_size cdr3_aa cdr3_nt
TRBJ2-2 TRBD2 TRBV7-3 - CASSLKGGVPGELFF TGTGCCAGCAGCTTAAAGGGAGGGGTGCCCGGGGAGCTGTTTTTT
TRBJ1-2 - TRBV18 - CASSPGDWGYTF TGTGCCAGCTCACCGGGAGATTGGGGCTACACCTTC
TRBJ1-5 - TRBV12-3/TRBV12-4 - CASSFSGQGNQPQHF TGTGCCAGCAGTTTTTCGGGACAAGGGAATCAGCCCCAGCATTTT
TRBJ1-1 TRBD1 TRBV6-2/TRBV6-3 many CASSIRPQGSINTEAFF TGTGCCAGCAGTATCCGACCACAGGGGTCTATTAACACTGAAGCTTTCTTT
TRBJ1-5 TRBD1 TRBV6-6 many CASSYSGQTGDQPQHF TGTGCCAGCAGTTACTCTGGACAGACAGGGGATCAGCCCCAGCATTTT
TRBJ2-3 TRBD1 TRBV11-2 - CASSYRDRDTQYF TGTGCCAGCAGCTACCGGGACAGAGATACGCAGTATTTT
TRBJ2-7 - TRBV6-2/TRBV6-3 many CASSYSPGPYEQYF TGTGCCAGCAGTTACTCCCCAGGGCCCTACGAGCAGTACTTC
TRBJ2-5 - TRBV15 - CATTREVQETQYF TGTGCCACCACACGGGAAGTGCAAGAGACCCAGTACTTC
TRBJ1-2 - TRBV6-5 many CASSYSGLSYGYTF TGTGCCAGCAGTTATTCGGGTTTGTCCTATGGCTACACCTTC
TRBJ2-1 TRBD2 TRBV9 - CASSVSGTSGKHEQFF TGTGCCAGCAGCGTATCCGGGACTAGCGGTAAGCATGAGCAGTTCTTC
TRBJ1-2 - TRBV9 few CASSVALRGNYGYTF TGTGCCAGCAGCGTAGCTTTACGGGGAAACTATGGCTACACCTTC
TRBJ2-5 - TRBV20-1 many CSARLGVETQYF TGCAGTGCTAGATTAGGGGTTGAGACCCAGTACTTC
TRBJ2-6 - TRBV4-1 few CASSQDWQPSGANVLTF TGCGCCAGCAGCCAAGATTGGCAGCCCTCTGGGGCCAACGTCCTGACTTTC
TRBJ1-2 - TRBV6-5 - CASYKRVNYGYTF TGTGCCAGCTATAAGCGTGTGAACTATGGCTACACCTTC
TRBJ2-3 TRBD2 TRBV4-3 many CASSQDHRTREDTQYF TGCGCCAGCAGCCAAGATCACCGGACTAGGGAAGATACGCAGTATTTT
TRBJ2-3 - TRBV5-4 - CASSLARGVGSTDTQYF TGTGCCAGCAGCTTGGCCCGCGGTGTGGGTAGCACAGATACGCAGTATTTT
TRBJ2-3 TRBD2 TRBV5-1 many CASSFYLAGSTDTQYF TGCGCCAGCAGCTTTTATCTAGCGGGGAGCACAGATACGCAGTATTTT
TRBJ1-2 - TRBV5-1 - CASSLGATRDPLANYGYTF TGCGCCAGCAGCTTGGGGGCGACAAGGGATCCTTTAGCTAACTATGGCTACACCTTC
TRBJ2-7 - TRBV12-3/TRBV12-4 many CASTRDGGSYEQYF TGTGCCAGCACCCGGGACGGCGGATCCTACGAGCAGTACTTC
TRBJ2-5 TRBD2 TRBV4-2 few CASSQVPTRRGGGETQYF TGTGCCAGCAGCCAAGTCCCTACTAGGCGGGGGGGCGGAGAGACCCAGTACTTC
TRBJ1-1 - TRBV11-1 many CASSLSAGELNTEAFF TGTGCCAGCAGCTTAAGCGCAGGGGAGTTGAACACTGAAGCTTTCTTT
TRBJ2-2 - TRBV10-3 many CAIKDRDPNTGELFF TGTGCCATCAAAGACCGGGATCCGAACACCGGGGAGCTGTTTTTT
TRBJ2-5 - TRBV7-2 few CASSLREPGTQYF TGTGCCAGCAGCCTCCGGGAGCCCGGGACCCAGTACTTC
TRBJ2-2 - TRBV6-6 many CASSYEGVGTGELFF TGTGCCAGCAGTTACGAAGGGGTTGGCACCGGGGAGCTGTTTTTT
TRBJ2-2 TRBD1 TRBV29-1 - CSATNRGSGELFF TGCAGCGCTACCAACAGGGGATCCGGGGAGCTGTTTTTT
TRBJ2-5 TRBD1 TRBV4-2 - CASSQGQGVETQYF TGTGCCAGCAGCCAAGGACAGGGGGTAGAGACCCAGTACTTC
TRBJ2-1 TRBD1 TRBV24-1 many CATSDSGQGRGDEQFF TGTGCCACCAGTGATTCCGGACAGGGGAGGGGGGATGAGCAGTTCTTC
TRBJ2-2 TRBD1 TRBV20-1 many CSARRDRAGELFF TGCAGTGCTCGGAGAGACAGGGCCGGGGAGCTGTTTTTT
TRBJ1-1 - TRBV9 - CASSATPTTEAFF TGTGCCAGCAGCGCAACCCCGACGACTGAAGCTTTCTTT
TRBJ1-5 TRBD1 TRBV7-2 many CASSVQGRNQPQHF TGTGCCAGCAGCGTACAGGGGCGCAATCAGCCCCAGCATTTT
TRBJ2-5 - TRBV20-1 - CRSGDQETQYF TGCAGATCGGGGGATCAAGAGACCCAGTACTTC
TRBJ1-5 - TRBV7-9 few CASSLSGFHSNQPQHF TGTGCCAGCAGCTTAAGCGGGTTCCATAGCAATCAGCCCCAGCATTTT
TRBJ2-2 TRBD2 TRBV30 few CAWIPSGGPRTGELFF TGTGCCTGGATTCCTAGCGGGGGGCCTAGAACCGGGGAGCTGTTTTTT
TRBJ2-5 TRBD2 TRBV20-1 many CSAGLAGQETQYF TGCAGTGCGGGACTAGCGGGGCAGGAGACCCAGTACTTC
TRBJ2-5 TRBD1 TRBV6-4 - CASRGGQGRETQYF TGTGCCAGCAGGGGGGGACAGGGCCGGGAGACCCAGTACTTC
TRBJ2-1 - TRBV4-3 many CASSQVSPSSYNEQFF TGCGCCAGCAGCCAAGTATCCCCGAGCTCCTACAATGAGCAGTTCTTC
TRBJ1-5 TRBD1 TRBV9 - CASSARDRVQRNQPQHF TGTGCCAGCAGCGCCCGGGACAGGGTTCAGCGCAATCAGCCCCAGCATTTT
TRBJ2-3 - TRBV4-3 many CASSQEGVGFTDTQYF TGCGCCAGCAGCCAAGAGGGGGTCGGGTTTACAGATACGCAGTATTTT
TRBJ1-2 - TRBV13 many CASSVVPGLEGYTF TGTGCCAGCAGCGTCGTACCGGGTTTAGAGGGCTACACCTTC
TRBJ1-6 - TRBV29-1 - CSVSVGRASNSPLHF TGCAGCGTCTCGGTTGGGAGGGCGTCGAATTCACCCCTCCACTTT
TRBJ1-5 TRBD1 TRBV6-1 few CATLPGQGAQPQHF TGTGCCACATTGCCGGGACAGGGGGCCCAGCCCCAGCATTTT
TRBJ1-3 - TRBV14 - CASKTAGSGNTIYF TGTGCCAGTAAGACAGCAGGCTCTGGAAACACCATATATTTT
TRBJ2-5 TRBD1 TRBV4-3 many CASSIGTVGETQYF TGCGCCAGCAGCATAGGGACAGTCGGGGAGACCCAGTACTTC
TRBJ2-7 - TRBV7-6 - CASSPSGIEQYF TGTGCCAGCAGCCCCAGTGGTATCGAGCAGTACTTC
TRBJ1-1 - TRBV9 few CASSPWGVGEAFF TGTGCCAGCAGCCCTTGGGGGGTCGGGGAAGCTTTCTTT
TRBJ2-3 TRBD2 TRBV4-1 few CASSQEESTSGGDTQYF TGCGCCAGCAGCCAAGAGGAATCAACTAGCGGGGGAGATACGCAGTATTTT